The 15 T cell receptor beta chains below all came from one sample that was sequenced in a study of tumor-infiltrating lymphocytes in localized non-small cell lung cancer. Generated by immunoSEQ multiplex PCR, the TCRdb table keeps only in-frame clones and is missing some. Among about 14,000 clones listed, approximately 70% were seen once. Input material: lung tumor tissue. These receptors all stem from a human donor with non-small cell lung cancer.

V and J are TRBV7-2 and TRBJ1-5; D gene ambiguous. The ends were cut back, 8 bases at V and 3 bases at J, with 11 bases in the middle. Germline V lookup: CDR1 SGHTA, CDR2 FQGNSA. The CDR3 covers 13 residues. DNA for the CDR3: TGTGCCAGCTCGAAGGCTATCAATCAGCCCCAGCATTTT. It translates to CASSKAINQPQHF. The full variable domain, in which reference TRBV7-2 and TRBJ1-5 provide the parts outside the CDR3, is GAGVSQSPSNKVTEKGKDVELRCDPISGHTALYWYRQSLGQGLEFLIYFQGNSAPDKSGLPSDRFSAERTGGSVSTLTIQRTQQEDSAVYLCASSKAINQPQHFGDGTRLSIL.

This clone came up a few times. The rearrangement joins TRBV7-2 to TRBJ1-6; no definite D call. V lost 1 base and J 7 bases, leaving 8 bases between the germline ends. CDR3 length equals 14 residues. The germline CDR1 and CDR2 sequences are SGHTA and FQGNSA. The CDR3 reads CASSLGTGNSPLHF. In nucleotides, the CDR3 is TGTGCCAGCAGCTTAGGGACGGGAAATTCACCCCTCCACTTT.

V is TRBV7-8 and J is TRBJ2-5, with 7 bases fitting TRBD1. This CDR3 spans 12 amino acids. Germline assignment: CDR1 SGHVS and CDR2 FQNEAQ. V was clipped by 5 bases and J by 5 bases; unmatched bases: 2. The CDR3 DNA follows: TGTGCCAGCAGCAAGGGGGCTGAGACCCAGTACTTC. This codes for CASSKGAETQYF.

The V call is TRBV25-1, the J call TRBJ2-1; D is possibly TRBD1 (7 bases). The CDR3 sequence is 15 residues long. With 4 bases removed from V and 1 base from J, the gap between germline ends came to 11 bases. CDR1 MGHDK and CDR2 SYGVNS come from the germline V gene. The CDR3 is CASSAPGGSYNEQFF. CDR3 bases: TGTGCCAGCAGTGCCCCAGGGGGGTCCTACAATGAGCAGTTCTTC.

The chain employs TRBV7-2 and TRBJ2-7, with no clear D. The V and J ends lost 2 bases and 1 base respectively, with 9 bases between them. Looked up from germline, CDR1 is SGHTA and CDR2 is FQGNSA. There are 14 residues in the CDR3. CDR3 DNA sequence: TGTGCCAGCAGCTTAAGGACCAAGTCCTACGAGCAGTACTTC. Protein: CASSLRTKSYEQYF.

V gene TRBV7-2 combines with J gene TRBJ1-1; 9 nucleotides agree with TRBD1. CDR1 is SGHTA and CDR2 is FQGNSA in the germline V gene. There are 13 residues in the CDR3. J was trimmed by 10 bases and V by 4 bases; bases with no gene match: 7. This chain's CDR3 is CASSSGQGIGAFF. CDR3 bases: TGTGCCAGCAGCTCCGGACAGGGGATCGGAGCTTTCTTT.

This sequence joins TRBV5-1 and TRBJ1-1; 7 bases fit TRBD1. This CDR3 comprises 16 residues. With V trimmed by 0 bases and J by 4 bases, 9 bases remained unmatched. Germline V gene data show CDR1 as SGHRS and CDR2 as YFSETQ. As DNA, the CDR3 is TGCGCCAGCAGCTTGGCCAATCGGCCAGGGGGCACTGAAGCTTTCTTT. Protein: CASSLANRPGGTEAFF.

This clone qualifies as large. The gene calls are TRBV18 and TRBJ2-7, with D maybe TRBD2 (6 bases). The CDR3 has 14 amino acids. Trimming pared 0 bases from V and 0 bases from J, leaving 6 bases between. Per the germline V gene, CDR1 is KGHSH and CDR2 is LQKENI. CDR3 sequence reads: CASSPPGSSYEQYF. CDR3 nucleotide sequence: TGTGCCAGCTCACCACCCGGGAGCTCCTACGAGCAGTACTTC.

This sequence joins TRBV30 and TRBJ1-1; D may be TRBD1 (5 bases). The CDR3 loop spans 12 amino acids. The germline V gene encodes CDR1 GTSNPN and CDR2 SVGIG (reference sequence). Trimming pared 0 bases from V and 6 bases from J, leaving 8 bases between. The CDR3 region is CAWSVDNPEAFF. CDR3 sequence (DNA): TGTGCCTGGAGTGTGGACAACCCTGAAGCTTTCTTT.

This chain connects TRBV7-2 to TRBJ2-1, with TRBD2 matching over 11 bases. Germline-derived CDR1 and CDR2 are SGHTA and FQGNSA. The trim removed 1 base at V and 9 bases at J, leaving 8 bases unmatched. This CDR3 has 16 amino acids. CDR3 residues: CASSLGSLAGVTEQFF. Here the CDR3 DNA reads TGTGCCAGCAGCTTAGGTTCACTAGCGGGAGTTACTGAGCAGTTCTTC.

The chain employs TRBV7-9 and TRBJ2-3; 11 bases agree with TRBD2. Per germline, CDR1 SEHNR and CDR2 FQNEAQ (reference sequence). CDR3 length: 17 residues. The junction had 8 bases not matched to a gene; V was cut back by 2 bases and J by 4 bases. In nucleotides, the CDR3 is TGTGCCAGCAGCTTATTCGCTAGCGGGGGGTCCCCAGATACGCAGTATTTT. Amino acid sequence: CASSLFASGGSPDTQYF.

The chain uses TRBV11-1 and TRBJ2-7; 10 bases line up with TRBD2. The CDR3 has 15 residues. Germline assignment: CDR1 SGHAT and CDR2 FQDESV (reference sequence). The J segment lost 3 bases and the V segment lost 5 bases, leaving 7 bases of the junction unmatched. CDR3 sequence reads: CASSPLAGVSYEQYF. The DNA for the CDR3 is TGTGCCAGCAGCCCCCTAGCGGGAGTGAGCTACGAGCAGTACTTC.

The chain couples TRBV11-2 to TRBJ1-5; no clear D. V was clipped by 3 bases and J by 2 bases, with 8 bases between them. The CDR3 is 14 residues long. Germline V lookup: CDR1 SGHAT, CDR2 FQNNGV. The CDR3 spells CASSFGEGNQPQHF. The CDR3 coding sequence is TGTGCCAGCAGCTTCGGTGAGGGCAATCAGCCCCAGCATTTT.

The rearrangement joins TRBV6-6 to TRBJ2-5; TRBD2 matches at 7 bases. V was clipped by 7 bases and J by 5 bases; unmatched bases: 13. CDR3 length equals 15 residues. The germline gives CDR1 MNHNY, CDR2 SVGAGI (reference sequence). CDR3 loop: CASIDKASGAETQYF. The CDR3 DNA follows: TGTGCCAGCATCGACAAGGCTAGCGGAGCGGAGACCCAGTACTTC.

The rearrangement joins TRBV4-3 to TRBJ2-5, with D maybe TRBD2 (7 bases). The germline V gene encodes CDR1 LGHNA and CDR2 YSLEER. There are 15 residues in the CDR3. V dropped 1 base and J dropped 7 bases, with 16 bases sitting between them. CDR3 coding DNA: TGCGCCAGCAGCCAAGTGGAGGGGGGGGAGCGGACCCAGTACTTC. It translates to CASSQVEGGERTQYF.